The clone carrying this T cell receptor beta chain was seen a few times. Produced via immunoSEQ multiplex PCR; TCRdb's table is partial and in-frame only. The sample carries about 83,000 clones, about 95% recorded once. This CDR3 spans 14 amino acids. CDR1 and CDR2 (germline): SGHNT, YYREEE (reference sequence). With 9 bases clipped from V and 8 bases from J, the junction kept 12 bases outside the gene matches. The sample is drawn from a study of technical replicates of blood from several donors. The V and J genes are TRBV5-4 and TRBJ2-1; TRBD2 agrees at 9 bases. The TCR originated in a human donor in good health. The material sequenced was T cells isolated from PBMCs. The chain's CDR3 is CATLAREGRYEQFF. CDR3 sequence (DNA): TGTGCCACATTAGCGCGGGAGGGCCGATATGAGCAGTTCTTC.